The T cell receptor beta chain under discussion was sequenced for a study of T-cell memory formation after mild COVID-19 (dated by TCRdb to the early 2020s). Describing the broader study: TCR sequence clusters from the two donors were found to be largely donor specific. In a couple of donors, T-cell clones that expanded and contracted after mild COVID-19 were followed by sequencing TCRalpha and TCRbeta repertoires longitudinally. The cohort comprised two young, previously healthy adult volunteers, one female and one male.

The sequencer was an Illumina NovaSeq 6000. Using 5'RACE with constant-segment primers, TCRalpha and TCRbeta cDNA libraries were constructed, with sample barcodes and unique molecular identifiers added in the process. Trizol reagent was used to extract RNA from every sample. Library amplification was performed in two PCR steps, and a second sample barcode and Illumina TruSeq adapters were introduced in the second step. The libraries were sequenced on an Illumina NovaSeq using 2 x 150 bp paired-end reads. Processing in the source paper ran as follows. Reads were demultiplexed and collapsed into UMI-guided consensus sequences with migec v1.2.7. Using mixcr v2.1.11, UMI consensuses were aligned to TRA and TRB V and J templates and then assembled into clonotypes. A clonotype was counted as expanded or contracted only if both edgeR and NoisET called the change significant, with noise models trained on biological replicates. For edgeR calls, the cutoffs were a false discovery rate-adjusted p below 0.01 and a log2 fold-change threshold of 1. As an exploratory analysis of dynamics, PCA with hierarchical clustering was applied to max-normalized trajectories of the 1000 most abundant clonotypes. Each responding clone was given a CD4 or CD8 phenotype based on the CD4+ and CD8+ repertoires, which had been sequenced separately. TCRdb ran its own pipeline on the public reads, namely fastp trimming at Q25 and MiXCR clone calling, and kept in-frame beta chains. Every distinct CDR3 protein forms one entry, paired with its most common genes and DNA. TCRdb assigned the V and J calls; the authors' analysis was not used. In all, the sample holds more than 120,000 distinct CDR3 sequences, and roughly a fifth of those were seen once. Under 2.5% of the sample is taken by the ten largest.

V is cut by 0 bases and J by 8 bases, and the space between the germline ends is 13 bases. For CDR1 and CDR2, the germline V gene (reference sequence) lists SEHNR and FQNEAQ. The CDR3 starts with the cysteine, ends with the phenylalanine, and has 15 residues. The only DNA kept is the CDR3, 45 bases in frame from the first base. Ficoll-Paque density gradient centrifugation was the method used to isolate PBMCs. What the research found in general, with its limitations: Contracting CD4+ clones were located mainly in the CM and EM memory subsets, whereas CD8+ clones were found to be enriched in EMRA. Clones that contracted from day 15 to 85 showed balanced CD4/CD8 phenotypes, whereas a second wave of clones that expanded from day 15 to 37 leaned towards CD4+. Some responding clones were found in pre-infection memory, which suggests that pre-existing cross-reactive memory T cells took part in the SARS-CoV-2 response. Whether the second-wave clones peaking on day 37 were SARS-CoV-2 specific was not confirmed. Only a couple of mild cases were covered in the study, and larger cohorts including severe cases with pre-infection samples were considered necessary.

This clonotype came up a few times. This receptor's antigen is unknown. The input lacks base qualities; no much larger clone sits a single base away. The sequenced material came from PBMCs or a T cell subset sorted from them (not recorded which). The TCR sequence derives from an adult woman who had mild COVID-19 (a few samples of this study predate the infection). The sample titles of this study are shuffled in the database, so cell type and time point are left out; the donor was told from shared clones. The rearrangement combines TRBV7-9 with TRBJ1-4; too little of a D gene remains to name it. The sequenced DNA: TGTGCCAGCAGCTTAGCCGGGTCCGAGGGAGAAAAACTGTTTTTT. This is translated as CASSLAGSEGEKLFF.